This T cell receptor (beta chain) appears in the sequencing data of a study of T cells expressing NK-cell markers. In the study overall: According to the study, TCR beta repertoires originated from sorted CD3+CD56+NKG2C+, CD3+CD56+NKG2C- and CD3+CD56-NKG2C+ T cells. Study findings and constraints: The study found these clonotypes also leading the CD3+CD56-NKG2C+ fraction in a handful of donors. In a handful of donors, dominant CD3+CD56+NKG2C+ clones formed roughly 1.0-7.5% of CD8+ cells.

Details on this clonotype: As yet, its antigen is unknown.

With UMIs, 5'RACE template switching was used to make TCR beta cDNA. Reprocessing the 5' RACE reads, TCRdb reports a single entry for every CDR3 protein and omits DNA. The listing contains around 260,000 distinct CDR3 sequences. The CDR3 covers 17 residues. The germline V gene has CDR1 SGHAT and CDR2 FQNNGV. The sequenced sample consisted of blood T cells: a sorted CD56 or NKG2C T cell subset, CD4+ or CD8+ T cells, or bulk PBMC T cells (not recorded which). This sequence originates from a woman between 18 and 70 years old in good health. The chain employs TRBV11-2 and TRBJ2-3; the D gene TCRdb calls, TRBD1, cannot be checked with no DNA. The CDR3 region is CASSLGLRGGRGDTQYF.